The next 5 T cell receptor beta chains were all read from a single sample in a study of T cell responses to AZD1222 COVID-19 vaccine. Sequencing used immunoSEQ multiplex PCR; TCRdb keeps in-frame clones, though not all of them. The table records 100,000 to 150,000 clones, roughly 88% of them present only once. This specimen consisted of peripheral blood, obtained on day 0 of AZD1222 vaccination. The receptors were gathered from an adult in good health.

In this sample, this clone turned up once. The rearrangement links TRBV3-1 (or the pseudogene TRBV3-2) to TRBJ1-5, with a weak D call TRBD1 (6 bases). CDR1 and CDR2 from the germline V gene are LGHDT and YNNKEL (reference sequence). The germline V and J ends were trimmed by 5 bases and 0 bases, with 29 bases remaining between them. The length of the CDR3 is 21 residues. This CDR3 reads CASSSGENKQKTVNSNQPQHF. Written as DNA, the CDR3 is TGTGCCAGCAGCTCAGGGGAAAACAAACAGAAGACAGTCAATAGCAATCAGCCCCAGCATTTT.

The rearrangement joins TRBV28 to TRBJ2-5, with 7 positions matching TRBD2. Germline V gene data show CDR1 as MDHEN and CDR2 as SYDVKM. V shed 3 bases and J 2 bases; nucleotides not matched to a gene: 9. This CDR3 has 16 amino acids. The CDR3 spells CASSLGRGPKQETQYF. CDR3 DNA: TGTGCCAGCAGTTTGGGGAGGGGTCCCAAGCAAGAGACCCAGTACTTC.

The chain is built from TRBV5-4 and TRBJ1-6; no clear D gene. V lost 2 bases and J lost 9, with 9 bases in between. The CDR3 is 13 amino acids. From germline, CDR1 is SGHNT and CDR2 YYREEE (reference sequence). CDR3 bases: TGTGCCAGCAGCTTCGGGGTAGGTTCACCCCTCCACTTT. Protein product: CASSFGVGSPLHF.

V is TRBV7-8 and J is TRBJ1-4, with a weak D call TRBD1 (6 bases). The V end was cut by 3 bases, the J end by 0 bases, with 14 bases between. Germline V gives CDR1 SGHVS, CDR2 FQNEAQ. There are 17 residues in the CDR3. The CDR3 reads CASSFDRLITTNEKLFF. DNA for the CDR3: TGTGCCAGCAGCTTTGACAGGCTGATCACAACTAATGAAAAACTGTTTTTT.

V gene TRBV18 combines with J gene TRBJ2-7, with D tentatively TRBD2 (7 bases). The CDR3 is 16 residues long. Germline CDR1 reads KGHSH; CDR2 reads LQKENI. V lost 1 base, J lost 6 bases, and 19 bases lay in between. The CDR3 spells CASSPQMIRGAPEQYF. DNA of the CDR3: TGTGCCAGCTCACCACAGATGATTCGGGGGGCTCCCGAGCAGTACTTC. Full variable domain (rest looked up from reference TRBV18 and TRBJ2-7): NAGVMQNPRHLVRRRGQEARLRCSPMKGHSHVYWYRQLPEEGLKFMVYLQKENIIDESGMPKERFSAEFPKEGPSILRIQQVVRGDSAAYFCASSPQMIRGAPEQYFGPGTRLTVT.